A selection of T cell receptor beta chains follows, all from one sample in a study of blood T cell repertoires in COVID-19. Sequencing used immunoSEQ multiplex PCR; TCRdb keeps in-frame clones, though not all of them. The sample has approximately 270,000 clones; about 80% are singletons. The material sequenced was peripheral blood. The receptors were sampled from a man aged 80 or over with acute or convalescent COVID-19. Each CDR3 is given with its conserved first and last residue. Fields, in order: J gene, V gene, D gene, clone size, CDR3 DNA, CDR3 protein. A D gene is named only where the DNA matches it firmly. Rows give clone size only sometimes, using once, few, many, or a class for an expanded clone.

J gene: TRBJ2-3; V gene: TRBV11-3; D gene: TRBD2; clone size: -; CDR3 DNA: TGTGCCAGCAGCCATAGCGGGGTGCAGTATTTT; CDR3 protein: CASSHSGVQYF
J gene: TRBJ1-3; V gene: TRBV11-2; D gene: -; clone size: -; CDR3 DNA: TGTGCCAGCAGCTTAGTACCAGGAATAGGAAACACCATATATTTT; CDR3 protein: CASSLVPGIGNTIYF
J gene: TRBJ2-2; V gene: TRBV3-1/TRBV3-2; D gene: TRBD2; clone size: -; CDR3 DNA: TGTGCCAGCAGCCCATCGGGACTAGCGGGCACCGGGGAGCTGTTTTTT; CDR3 protein: CASSPSGLAGTGELFF
J gene: TRBJ2-3; V gene: TRBV7-6; D gene: -; clone size: -; CDR3 DNA: TGTGCCAGCAGCTTAGCGTCCTTTAGAACCCAAGATACGCAGTATTTT; CDR3 protein: CASSLASFRTQDTQYF
J gene: TRBJ1-1; V gene: TRBV18; D gene: TRBD1; clone size: -; CDR3 DNA: TGTGCCAGCTCGCTCACAGGGGACATCAGGGGCACTGAAGCTTTCTTT; CDR3 protein: CASSLTGDIRGTEAFF
J gene: TRBJ2-7; V gene: TRBV7-9; D gene: TRBD2; clone size: -; CDR3 DNA: TGTGCCAGCAGACCATCCGGGGGGGGCTCCTACGAGCAGTACTTC; CDR3 protein: CASRPSGGGSYEQYF
J gene: TRBJ1-2; V gene: TRBV7-9; D gene: -; clone size: -; CDR3 DNA: TGTGCCAGCAGCCCCGGGACTGAGAACTATGGCTACACCTTC; CDR3 protein: CASSPGTENYGYTF
J gene: TRBJ2-3; V gene: TRBV3-1/TRBV3-2; D gene: TRBD2; clone size: -; CDR3 DNA: TGTGCCAGCAGCCAGGCTCTAGCGGGAGGGCCAGATACGCAGTATTTT; CDR3 protein: CASSQALAGGPDTQYF
J gene: TRBJ2-3; V gene: TRBV6-5; D gene: TRBD1; clone size: -; CDR3 DNA: TGTGCCAGCAGTCCCGGACAGGGGGACCATGCGCAGTATTTT; CDR3 protein: CASSPGQGDHAQYF
J gene: TRBJ2-5; V gene: TRBV9; D gene: TRBD1; clone size: -; CDR3 DNA: TGTGCCAGCAGCGTGTCAGGGGGCGCGGAGACCCAGTACTTC; CDR3 protein: CASSVSGGAETQYF
J gene: TRBJ1-5; V gene: TRBV6-5; D gene: TRBD1; clone size: -; CDR3 DNA: TGTGCCATACGACAGGGTCGGAATCAGCCCCAGCATTTT; CDR3 protein: CAIRQGRNQPQHF
J gene: TRBJ1-3; V gene: TRBV5-8; D gene: -; clone size: -; CDR3 DNA: TGTGCCAGCAGCTTGGTAGTCAGACTCTCTGGAAACACCATATATTTT; CDR3 protein: CASSLVVRLSGNTIYF
J gene: TRBJ1-1; V gene: TRBV5-1; D gene: -; clone size: -; CDR3 DNA: TGCGCCAGCAGCCCCGTTAGGAACACTGAAGCTTTCTTT; CDR3 protein: CASSPVRNTEAFF
J gene: TRBJ2-3; V gene: TRBV7-2; D gene: -; clone size: -; CDR3 DNA: TGTGCCAGCAGCTTTAGGCGGCGCACAGATACGCAGTATTTT; CDR3 protein: CASSFRRRTDTQYF
J gene: TRBJ2-7; V gene: TRBV18; D gene: TRBD2; clone size: few; CDR3 DNA: TGTGCCAGCTCACCCACGGGACTAGCGGGAGGGGTCCACGAGCAGTACTTC; CDR3 protein: CASSPTGLAGGVHEQYF
J gene: TRBJ2-1; V gene: TRBV28; D gene: TRBD1; clone size: -; CDR3 DNA: TGTGCCAGCAGTTTATATACCCCTACGGACAGGAACAATGAGCAGTTCTTC; CDR3 protein: CASSLYTPTDRNNEQFF